These 27 T cell receptor beta chains were sequenced from one sample in a study of T cell changes during pregnancy in multiple sclerosis. Measured with immunoSEQ multiplex PCR; TCRdb has only the in-frame clones, and not every one. The sample has some 110,000 clones; about 90% are singletons. The sequences come from peripheral blood, collected before pregnancy. These receptors all stem from a female donor with multiple sclerosis, enrolled in a pregnancy study.

This chain joins TRBV15 and TRBJ2-3; no definite D call. Looked up from germline, CDR1 is LNHNV and CDR2 is YYDKDF (reference sequence). The V and J ends lost 0 bases and 4 bases respectively, with 5 bases between them. There are 13 residues in the CDR3. The CDR3 sequence is CATSRDVADTQYF. DNA of the CDR3: TGTGCCACCAGCAGAGATGTCGCAGATACGCAGTATTTT.

This sequence joins TRBV18 and TRBJ1-5; D remains ambiguous. The CDR3 totals 14 residues. The germline gives CDR1 KGHSH, CDR2 LQKENI. Trimming cost V 3 bases and J 4 bases, with 10 bases left between them. CDR3 sequence reads: CASSPGFRNQPQHF. CDR3 in DNA: TGTGCCAGCTCACCCGGGTTTCGGAATCAGCCCCAGCATTTT.

This chain joins TRBV6-4 and TRBJ1-1; tentative D call: TRBD1 (5 bases). Between the trimmed V and J ends, which lost 3 bases and 7 bases, there was a span of 15 bases. The CDR3 consists of 14 residues. Germline V lookup: CDR1 MRHNA, CDR2 SNTAGT. CDR3 sequence (DNA): TGTGCCAGCAGTGATGTGTGGGGGGACGGTGAAGCTTTCTTT. Its protein is CASSDVWGDGEAFF.

The rearrangement uses TRBV7-3 and TRBJ1-6; weak D call: TRBD1 (6 bases). CDR3 length: 18 residues. V gave up 5 bases and J gave up 5 bases, with 22 bases separating them. Germline CDR1 SGHTA, CDR2 FQGTGA. The DNA of the CDR3 is TGTGCCAGCAGCGCGTTTGGCAGGGGTCAAGGAAATAATTCACCCCTCCACTTT. As protein: CASSAFGRGQGNNSPLHF.

The gene calls are TRBV27 and TRBJ1-5, with 7 bases that match TRBD1. The J segment lost 1 base and the V segment lost 4 bases, leaving 10 bases of the junction unmatched. Germline lookup yields CDR1 MNHEY and CDR2 SMNVEV (reference sequence). This CDR3 has 17 residues. The DNA for the CDR3 is TGTGCCAGCAGTTCTCGAAGGGGGCTGGGGAGCAATCAGCCCCAGCATTTT. Translated, it gives CASSSRRGLGSNQPQHF.

This chain uses TRBV2 with TRBJ1-4, with D possibly matching TRBD1 (5 bases). Germline lookup yields CDR1 SNHLY and CDR2 FYNNEI. V was trimmed by 7 bases and J by 10 bases, leaving 16 bases between them. This CDR3 comprises 13 residues. CDR3 nucleotides: TGTGCCAGCATTCAGGGCAGTGTAGGAAAACTGTTTTTT. It yields the protein CASIQGSVGKLFF.

This chain uses TRBV11-3 with TRBJ2-7, with a tentative D call TRBD1 (5 bases). The germline gives CDR1 SGHNT, CDR2 YENEEA. This CDR3 contains 12 residues. Trimming left V 5 bases short and J 3 bases short, with 8 bases between. The CDR3 is CASSQDSYEQYF. The CDR3 DNA follows: TGTGCCAGCAGCCAAGACAGCTACGAGCAGTACTTC.

The chain carries TRBV7-8 and TRBJ2-1; weak D call: TRBD1 (6 bases). The CDR3 covers 14 residues. The germline gives CDR1 SGHVS, CDR2 FQNEAQ. V lost 5 bases and J 0 bases, leaving 8 bases between the germline ends. CDR3 sequence: CASSPDSSYNEQFF. The CDR3 DNA reads as TGTGCCAGCAGCCCGGACAGCTCCTACAATGAGCAGTTCTTC.

J is TRBJ2-1 and V is TRBV5-1; TRBD2 aligns across 11 bases. V shed 4 bases, J shed 9 bases, and the junction held 15 bases outside the gene matches. CDR1 SGHRS and CDR2 YFSETQ come from the germline V gene. The CDR3 loop spans 17 amino acids. The CDR3 protein is CASSVRLAGGGILEQFF. As DNA, the CDR3 is TGCGCCAGCAGCGTAAGGCTAGCGGGAGGAGGTATACTTGAGCAGTTCTTC.

The gene calls are TRBV27 and TRBJ2-7; 11 bases map to TRBD2. The CDR3 spans 15 residues. Trimming took 5 bases from V and 2 from J; bases not matched to a gene: 5. Germline CDR1 reads MNHEY; CDR2 reads SMNVEV (reference sequence). In nucleotides, the CDR3 is TGTGCCAGCAGTGGAAGACTAGCGGGAACCTACGAGCAGTACTTC. This codes for CASSGRLAGTYEQYF.

The chain is built from TRBV7-9 and TRBJ2-7, with 8 bases lining up with TRBD1. V trimming: 5 bases; J trimming: 4 bases; junction bases outside the gene matches: 7. The CDR3 contains 14 residues. Germline loops: CDR1 SEHNR, CDR2 FQNEAQ (reference sequence). In DNA, the CDR3 is TGTGCCAGCAGCCGGAGACAGGGGAGGTACGAGCAGTACTTC. This sequence encodes CASSRRQGRYEQYF. Filled out from reference TRBV7-9 and TRBJ2-7, the complete variable domain reads DTGVSQNPRHKITKRGQNVTFRCDPISEHNRLYWYRQTLGQGPEFLTYFQNEAQLEKSRLLSDRFSAERPKGSFSTLEIQRTEQGDSAMYLCASSRRQGRYEQYFGPGTRLTVT.

The chain couples TRBV5-4 to TRBJ2-1, with TRBD2 matching over 12 bases. In germline, CDR1 is SGHNT, CDR2 YYREEE (reference sequence). V shed 2 bases and J 9 bases; nucleotides not matched to a gene: 12. This CDR3 comprises 17 residues. In DNA form, the CDR3 reads TGTGCCAGCAGCTTATCTAGCGGGAGGGCTGCTCATGGTGAGCAGTTCTTC. This encodes CASSLSSGRAAHGEQFF.

The V and J genes are TRBV29-1 and TRBJ1-1; D ambiguous. This CDR3 is built from 13 residues. Germline values: CDR1 SQVTM, CDR2 ANQGSEA. Trimming took 3 bases from V and 5 from J, leaving 13 bases between them. CDR3 DNA sequence: TGCAGCGTTGAGAGGGAGACGGGGACTGAAGCTTTCTTT. It translates to CSVERETGTEAFF.

J is TRBJ2-7 and V is TRBV27; tentatively, D is TRBD2 (6 bases). Looked up from germline, CDR1 is MNHEY and CDR2 is SMNVEV (reference sequence). Trimming took off 5 bases at V and 2 bases at J, with 16 bases between the two ends. CDR3 length: 15 amino acids. The chain's CDR3 is CASSDLSGEAYEQYF. Here the CDR3 DNA reads TGTGCCAGCAGTGATCTCTCTGGGGAGGCCTACGAGCAGTACTTC.

The rearrangement uses TRBV9 and TRBJ2-1, with D uncertain. Germline CDR1 reads SGDLS; CDR2 reads YYNGEE. The V end lost 4 bases, the J end lost 4 bases, and 3 bases lay between the germline ends. The CDR3 has 11 residues. In DNA form, the CDR3 reads TGTGCCAGCAGCCAATACAATGAGCAGTTCTTC. Amino acid sequence: CASSQYNEQFF. Supplemented by reference TRBV9 and TRBJ2-1, the full variable domain reads DSGVTQTPKHLITATGQRVTLRCSPRSGDLSVYWYQQSLDQGLQFLIQYYNGEERAKGNILERFSAQQFPDLHSELNLSSLELGDSALYFCASSQYNEQFFGPGTRLTVL.

The rearrangement joins TRBV6-1 to TRBJ1-4, with a weak D call TRBD1 (6 bases). V was cut by 0 bases and J by 7 bases, with 15 bases left in between. Germline-derived CDR1 and CDR2 are MNHNS and SASEGT. This CDR3 has 16 amino acids. The CDR3: CASSEATFGQPEKLFF. The CDR3 region has the DNA TGTGCCAGCAGTGAAGCGACGTTCGGACAGCCTGAAAAACTGTTTTTT.

The chain combines TRBV6-1 with TRBJ2-7; 10 bases are a match to TRBD1. The CDR3 runs 14 residues. Losses at the gene ends were 6 bases for V and 4 bases for J; bases not matched to a gene: 6. Per germline, CDR1 MNHNS and CDR2 SASEGT. Here the CDR3 DNA reads TGTGCCAGCAGAGTGAGGGGACAGGGGTACGAGCAGTACTTC. Its protein is CASRVRGQGYEQYF.

This chain uses TRBV27 with TRBJ2-3, with a possible D match to TRBD2 (5 bases). The germline gives CDR1 MNHEY, CDR2 SMNVEV (reference sequence). Trimming took 0 bases from V and 5 from J, leaving 9 bases between them. CDR3 length: 14 amino acids. CDR3 amino acids: CASSLSTRGDTQYF. CDR3 nucleotides: TGTGCCAGCAGTTTATCGACTCGGGGAGATACGCAGTATTTT.

This chain joins TRBV7-2 and TRBJ1-3, with D unresolved. Germline V gene data show CDR1 as SGHTA and CDR2 as FQGNSA. The CDR3 is made up of 12 amino acids. V lost 4 bases, J lost 5 bases, and 6 bases lay in between. CDR3 coding DNA: TGTGCCAGCAGCTCTGAGAGAAACACCATATATTTT. Its protein is CASSSERNTIYF. The variable domain in full, completed from reference TRBV7-2 and TRBJ1-3, reads GAGVSQSPSNKVTEKGKDVELRCDPISGHTALYWYRQSLGQGLEFLIYFQGNSAPDKSGLPSDRFSAERTGGSVSTLTIQRTQQEDSAVYLCASSSERNTIYFGEGSWLTVV.

The V and J genes are TRBV28 and TRBJ1-1; 7 bases map to TRBD1. V was pared by 4 bases and J by 8 bases, with 4 bases of the junction left unmatched. Germline V gene sequence: CDR1 MDHEN, CDR2 SYDVKM. The CDR3 length is 12 residues. Written as DNA, the CDR3 is TGTGCCAGCAGTTGGCCAGGGGGAGAAGCTTTCTTT. It yields the protein CASSWPGGEAFF.

V is TRBV6-5 and J is TRBJ1-2; D unclear. Germline CDR1 reads MNHEY; CDR2 reads SVGAGI. Trimming removed 2 bases at V and 4 bases at J, with 14 bases between. The CDR3 runs to 15 residues. Written as DNA, the CDR3 is TGTGCCAGCAGTTACGATCCGGGAAGTCCCTATGGCTACACCTTC. Protein product: CASSYDPGSPYGYTF.

The V call is TRBV11-3, the J call TRBJ2-1, with TRBD1 identical over 9 bases. This CDR3 has 15 residues. V was pared by 5 bases and J by 4 bases, with 6 bases of the junction left unmatched. Germline V gene data show CDR1 as SGHNT and CDR2 as YENEEA. The chain's CDR3 is CASSPTGTGYNEQFF. The CDR3 bases are TGTGCCAGCAGCCCCACCGGGACAGGGTACAATGAGCAGTTCTTC.

The rearrangement joins TRBV7-9 to TRBJ2-3; D might be TRBD2 (5 bases). This CDR3 is 14 amino acids long. The germline V gene encodes CDR1 SEHNR and CDR2 FQNEAQ (reference sequence). V lost 5 bases to trimming and J lost 0 bases, with 9 bases between them. The CDR3 bases are TGTGCCAGCAGCAATAGCGATAGCACAGATACGCAGTATTTT. Its protein is CASSNSDSTDTQYF.

The chain recombines TRBV5-4 with TRBJ2-7; TRBD1 matches at 9 bases. Germline V gene data show CDR1 as SGHNT and CDR2 as YYREEE (reference sequence). The CDR3 sequence is 16 residues long. V lost 4 bases to trimming and J lost 3 bases; unmatched junction nucleotides: 11. The CDR3 coding sequence is TGTGCCAGCAGCCCCCTACCGGGACAGGGAAACTACGAGCAGTACTTC. It is translated as CASSPLPGQGNYEQYF.

The chain combines TRBV6-1 with TRBJ2-7, with TRBD1 matching 9 bases. The CDR3 has 16 residues. J was trimmed by 3 bases and V by 0 bases; bases with no gene match: 6. In germline, CDR1 is MNHNS, CDR2 SASEGT. The CDR3 DNA is TGTGCCAGCAGTGAAGCAGGGGAGACAGGGGGCTACGAGCAGTACTTC. It codes for CASSEAGETGGYEQYF.

This clone was seen just once. The chain carries TRBV19 and TRBJ2-1; 8 nucleotides line up with TRBD2. Germline lookup yields CDR1 LNHDA and CDR2 SQIVND (reference sequence). After removal of 4 bases from V and 7 bases from J, the junction contained 12 bases not matched to a gene. CDR3 size: 16 residues. The CDR3 region is CASSTLSGIAQNEQFF. The CDR3 DNA reads TGTGCCAGTAGTACCCTTAGCGGGATAGCGCAAAATGAGCAGTTCTTC.

The chain recombines TRBV5-8 with TRBJ2-5, with D unresolved. Trimming pared 4 bases from V and 1 base from J, leaving 8 bases between. This CDR3 contains 13 residues. Germline-derived CDR1 and CDR2 are SGHTS and YDEGEE. The CDR3 here is CASSPYFQETQYF. The CDR3 coding sequence is TGTGCCAGCAGCCCGTATTTCCAAGAGACCCAGTACTTC.